This passage covers 2 T cell receptor beta chains from one sample sequenced in a study of shared clonotypes between healthy human individuals. Libraries were prepared by immunoSEQ multiplex PCR; TCRdb keeps only in-frame clonotypes and omits some of them. The sample lists around 1.1 million clones, approximately 78% occurring once. Material: memory CD4+ T cells from PBMCs. Subset denoted: CD45RA-negative fraction. The receptors derive from a young man in good health. Some clones in this sample may be carry-over from other donors' samples.

As regards this clone: This sample includes further DNA sequences coding for the same CDR3. The chain is built from TRBV9 and TRBJ2-5; D perhaps matches TRBD2 (5 bases). CDR1 SGDLS and CDR2 YYNGEE come from the germline V gene. V shed 0 bases and J shed 1 base, with 10 bases lying between them. The length of the CDR3 is 15 residues. The CDR3: CASSVGPAAQETQYF. The DNA of the CDR3 is TGTGCCAGCAGCGTAGGTCCAGCGGCCCAAGAGACCCAGTACTTC.

This rearrangement joins TRBV5-1 to TRBJ2-7, with D perhaps matching TRBD2 (5 bases). CDR1 and CDR2 from the germline V gene are SGHRS and YFSETQ. Trimming took 3 bases from V and 7 from J, leaving 14 bases between them. This CDR3 spans 13 amino acids. The CDR3 bases are TGCGCCAGCAGCTCGGAGAGGGTTCAGGAGCAGTACTTC. It is translated as CASSSERVQEQYF.